The 5 T cell receptor beta chains below were found in one sample sequenced in a study of PD-1 blockade in classical Hodgkin lymphoma. TCRdb's table, derived via immunoSEQ multiplex PCR, lists solely in-frame clones and lacks some. The repertoire has about 97,000 clones, over 70% of them found once; the top ten carry approximately 12%. Relapse after autologous stem cell transplantation occurred in every patient, and brentuximab vedotin exposure varied. Specimen: peripheral blood mononuclear cells (PBMCs), collected at baseline. All receptors come from a human donor with classical Hodgkin lymphoma.

This chain joins TRBV19 and TRBJ1-2; weak D call: TRBD1 (5 bases). Looked up from germline, CDR1 is LNHDA and CDR2 is SQIVND (reference sequence). The length of the CDR3 is 13 residues. Trimming removed 10 bases from V and 6 bases from J, with 18 bases in between. The CDR3 loop is CATLRGQDNGYTF. The CDR3 DNA reads TGTGCCACCCTTCGGGGCCAAGACAATGGCTACACCTTC. The complete variable domain, with remaining parts taken from reference TRBV19 and TRBJ1-2, reads DGGITQSPKYLFRKEGQNVTLSCEQNLNHDAMYWYRQDPGQGLRLIYYSQIVNDFQKGDIAEGYSVSREKKESFPLTVTSAQKNPTAFYLCATLRGQDNGYTFGSGTRLTVV.

The V and J genes are TRBV27 and TRBJ1-5, with D possibly TRBD1 on 5 matching bases. Deletions cut 0 bases from V and 9 bases from J, with 15 bases between. The CDR3 consists of 15 residues. Germline V gives CDR1 MNHEY, CDR2 SMNVEV (reference sequence). CDR3 nucleotides: TGTGCCAGCAGTTTATCGAAGTCCGGGGGACGGCCCCAGCATTTT. The encoded protein is CASSLSKSGGRPQHF.

This clone turned up a few times. The V and J genes are TRBV5-1 and TRBJ2-2; TRBD1 might be the D (6 bases). This CDR3 is 16 amino acids long. Trimming took off 0 bases at V and 1 base at J, with 10 bases between the two ends. Germline V lookup: CDR1 SGHRS, CDR2 YFSETQ. CDR3: CASSLAGRGNTGELFF. Written as DNA, the CDR3 is TGCGCCAGCAGCTTGGCGGGCAGGGGGAACACCGGGGAGCTGTTTTTT.

This clone appeared a few times. The chain uses TRBV11-2 and TRBJ2-3; 9 nucleotides agree with TRBD2. The CDR3 has 18 residues. Trimming at V came to 2 bases and at J to 3 bases, leaving 12 bases not matched to a gene. Germline CDR1 and CDR2: SGHAT and FQNNGV. CDR3 sequence reads: CASSLTGGRASWTDTQYF. The CDR3 coding sequence is TGTGCCAGCAGCTTAACTGGCGGGAGGGCCTCTTGGACAGATACGCAGTATTTT.

The chain is built from TRBV12-5 and TRBJ2-1; D is perhaps TRBD1 (6 bases). This CDR3 has 14 amino acids. Trimming took off 7 bases at V and 8 bases at J, with 18 bases between the two ends. The germline V gene encodes CDR1 LGHNT and CDR2 FRNRAP. The CDR3 loop reads CASVLGASGDEQFF. CDR3 coding DNA: TGTGCTAGTGTCTTGGGGGCCTCGGGCGATGAGCAGTTCTTC.